The entry below describes one TCR beta chain. Its target is not known. The CDR3 does not end in the conserved phenylalanine or tryptophan, so this is likely a read error. Because the CDR3's place on the DNA is in doubt, the DNA is left out and the CDR3 is given as listed by TCRdb. The template was RNA from unsorted bulk tissue. Distant lung tissue was collected more than 3 cm away from the tumor edge. This sample was included in a study of tumor and adjacent non-tumor tissue in lung cancer. Background on the study: There were around 11 adenocarcinoma, a couple of squamous cell carcinoma and 1 small cell lung cancer cases. Stage I to III disease affected 10 men and roughly 5 women aged 31 to 76. Overall study findings and caveats: TCR diversity was significantly greater in tumor than normal lung tissue.

The library came from three nested PCR rounds adapted from ARM-PCR protocols. MiXCR was run by TCRdb on the multiplex PCR reads, yielding one entry per CDR3 protein. The table has roughly 90,000 distinct CDR3 sequences, 65% to 80% seen once. The clonotype originates from a woman between 50 and 59 years old with non-small cell lung cancer. Input material: distant non-tumor lung tissue.

Here the CDR3 reads CASRALPTA. V is TRBV5-1 and J is TRBJ2-1. The CDR3 has 9 residues if both end residues are counted. Germline CDR1 is SGHRS and CDR2 is YFSETQ.